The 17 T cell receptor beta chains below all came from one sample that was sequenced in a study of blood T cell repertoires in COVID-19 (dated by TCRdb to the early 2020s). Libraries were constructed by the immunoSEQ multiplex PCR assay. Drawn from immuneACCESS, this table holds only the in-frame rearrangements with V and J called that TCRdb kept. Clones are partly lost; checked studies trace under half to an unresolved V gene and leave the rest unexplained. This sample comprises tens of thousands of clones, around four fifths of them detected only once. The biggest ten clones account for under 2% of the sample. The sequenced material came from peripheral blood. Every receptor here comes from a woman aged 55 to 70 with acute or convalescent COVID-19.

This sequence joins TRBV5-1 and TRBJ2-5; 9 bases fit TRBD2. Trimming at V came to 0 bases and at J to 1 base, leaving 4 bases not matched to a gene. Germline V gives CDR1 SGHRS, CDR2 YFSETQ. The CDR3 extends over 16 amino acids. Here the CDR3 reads CASSLASGAVQETQYF. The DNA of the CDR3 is TGCGCCAGCAGCTTGGCTAGCGGGGCGGTCCAAGAGACCCAGTACTTC.

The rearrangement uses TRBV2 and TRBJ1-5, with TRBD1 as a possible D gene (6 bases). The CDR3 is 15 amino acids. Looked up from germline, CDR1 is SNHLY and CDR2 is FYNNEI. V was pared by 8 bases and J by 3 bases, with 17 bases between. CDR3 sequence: CASLEFGTPNQPQHF. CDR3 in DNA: TGTGCCAGCCTAGAATTCGGGACACCCAATCAGCCCCAGCATTTT.

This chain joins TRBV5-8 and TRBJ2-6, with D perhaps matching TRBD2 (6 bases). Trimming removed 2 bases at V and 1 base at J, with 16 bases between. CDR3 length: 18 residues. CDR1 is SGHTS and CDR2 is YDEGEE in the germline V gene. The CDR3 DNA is TGTGCCAGCAGCTTCGGGGGACGACTCTTATCTGGGGCCAACGTCCTGACTTTC. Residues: CASSFGGRLLSGANVLTF. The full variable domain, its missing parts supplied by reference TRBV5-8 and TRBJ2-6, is EAGVTQSPTHLIKTRGQQATLRCSPISGHTSVYWYQQALGLGLQFLLWYDEGEERNRGNFPPRFSGRQFPNYSSELNVNALELEDSALYLCASSFGGRLLSGANVLTFGAGSRLTVL.

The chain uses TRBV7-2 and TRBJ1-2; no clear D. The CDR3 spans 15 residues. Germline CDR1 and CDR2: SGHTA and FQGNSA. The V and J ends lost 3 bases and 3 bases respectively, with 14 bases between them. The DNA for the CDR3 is TGTGCCAGCAGCTTTAAAGGTGGCGGAGACTATGGCTACACCTTC. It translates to CASSFKGGGDYGYTF.

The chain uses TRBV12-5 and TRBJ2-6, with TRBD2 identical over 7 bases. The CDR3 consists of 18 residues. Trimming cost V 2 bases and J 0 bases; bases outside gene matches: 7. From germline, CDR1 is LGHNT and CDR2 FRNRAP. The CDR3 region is CASGLWRDYSSGANVLTF. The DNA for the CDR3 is TGTGCTAGTGGTTTGTGGCGGGACTACAGCTCTGGGGCCAACGTCCTGACTTTC.

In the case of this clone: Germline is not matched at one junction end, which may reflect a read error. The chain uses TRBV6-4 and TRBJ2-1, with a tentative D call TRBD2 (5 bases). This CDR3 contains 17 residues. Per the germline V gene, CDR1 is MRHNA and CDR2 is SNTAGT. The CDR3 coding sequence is TGTGCCAGCAGGGTGTTAAGCGGTCCTTCCTCCGACAATGAGCAGTTCTTC. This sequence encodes CASRVLSGPSSDNEQFF.

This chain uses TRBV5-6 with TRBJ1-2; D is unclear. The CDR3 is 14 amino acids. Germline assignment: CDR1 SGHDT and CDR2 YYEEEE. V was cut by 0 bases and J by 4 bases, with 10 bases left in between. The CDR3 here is CASSLEAGLYGYTF. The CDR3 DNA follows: TGTGCCAGCAGCTTGGAGGCTGGACTCTATGGCTACACCTTC.

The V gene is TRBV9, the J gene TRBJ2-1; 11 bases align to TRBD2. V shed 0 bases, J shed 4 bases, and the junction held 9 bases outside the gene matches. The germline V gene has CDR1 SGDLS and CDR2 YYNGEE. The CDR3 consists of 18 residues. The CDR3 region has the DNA TGTGCCAGCAGCGTAGAGGGGGCTAGCGGGAGGTTTTACAATGAGCAGTTCTTC. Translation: CASSVEGASGRFYNEQFF.

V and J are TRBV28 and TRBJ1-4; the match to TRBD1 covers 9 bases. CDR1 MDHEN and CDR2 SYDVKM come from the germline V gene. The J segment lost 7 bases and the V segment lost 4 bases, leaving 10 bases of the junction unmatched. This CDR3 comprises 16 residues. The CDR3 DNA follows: TGTGCCAGCAGTTCTACGTCCGGGACAGGGAGTGAAAAACTGTTTTTT. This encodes CASSSTSGTGSEKLFF.

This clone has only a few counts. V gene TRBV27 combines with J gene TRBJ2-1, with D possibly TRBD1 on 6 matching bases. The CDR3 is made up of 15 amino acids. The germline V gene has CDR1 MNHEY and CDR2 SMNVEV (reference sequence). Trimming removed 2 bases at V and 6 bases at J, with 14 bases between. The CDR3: CASSLRQVSANEQFF. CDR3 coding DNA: TGTGCCAGCAGTTTACGACAGGTCTCCGCCAATGAGCAGTTCTTC.

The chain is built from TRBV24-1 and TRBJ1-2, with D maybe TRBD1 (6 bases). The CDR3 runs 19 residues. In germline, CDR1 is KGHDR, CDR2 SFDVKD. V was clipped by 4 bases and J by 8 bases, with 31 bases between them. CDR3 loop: CATSDSRDNSRGLSKGYTF. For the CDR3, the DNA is TGTGCCACCAGTGACTCTAGGGACAACTCCAGGGGATTAAGTAAGGGCTACACCTTC.

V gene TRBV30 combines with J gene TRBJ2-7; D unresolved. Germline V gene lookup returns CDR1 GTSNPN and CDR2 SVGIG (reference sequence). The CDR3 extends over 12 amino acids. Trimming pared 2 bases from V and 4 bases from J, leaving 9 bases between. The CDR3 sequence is CAWSTNRYEQYF. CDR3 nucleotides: TGTGCCTGGAGTACGAATCGGTACGAGCAGTACTTC.

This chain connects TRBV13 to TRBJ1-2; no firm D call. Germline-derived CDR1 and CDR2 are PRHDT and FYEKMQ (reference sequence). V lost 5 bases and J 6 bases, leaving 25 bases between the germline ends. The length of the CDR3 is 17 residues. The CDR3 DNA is TGTGCCAGCAGCCCCGGACTCCCCGAAGTCGCCAACGATGGCTACACCTTC. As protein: CASSPGLPEVANDGYTF.

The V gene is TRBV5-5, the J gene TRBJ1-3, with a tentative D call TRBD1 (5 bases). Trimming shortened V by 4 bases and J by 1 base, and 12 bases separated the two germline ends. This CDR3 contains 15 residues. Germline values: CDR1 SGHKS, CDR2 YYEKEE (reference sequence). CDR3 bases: TGTGCCAGCAGCCCGGAGGGGAAATCTGGAAACACCATATATTTT. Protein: CASSPEGKSGNTIYF.

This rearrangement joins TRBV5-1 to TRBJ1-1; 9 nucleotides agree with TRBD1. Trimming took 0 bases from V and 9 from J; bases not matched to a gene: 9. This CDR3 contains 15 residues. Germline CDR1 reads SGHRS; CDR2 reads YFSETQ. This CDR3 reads CASSLGRDRALKAFF. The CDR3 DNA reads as TGCGCCAGCAGCTTGGGGCGGGACAGGGCCTTAAAAGCTTTCTTT.

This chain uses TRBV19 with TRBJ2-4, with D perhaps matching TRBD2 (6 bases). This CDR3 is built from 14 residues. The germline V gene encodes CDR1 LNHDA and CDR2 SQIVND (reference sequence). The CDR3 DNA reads TGTGCATCCCTCCCCGGGGGTGCCAAAAACATTCAGTACTTC. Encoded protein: CASLPGGAKNIQYF.

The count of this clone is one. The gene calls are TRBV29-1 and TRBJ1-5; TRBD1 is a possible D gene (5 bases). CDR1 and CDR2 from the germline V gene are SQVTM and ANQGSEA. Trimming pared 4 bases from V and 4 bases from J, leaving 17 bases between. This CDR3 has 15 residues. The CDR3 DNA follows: TGCAGCGTTGGCTTTGGGGCAGGAAATAATCAGCCCCAGCATTTT. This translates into CSVGFGAGNNQPQHF.